A single sample is the source of the 24 T cell receptor beta chains below, sequenced in a study of blood T cell repertoires in COVID-19. Generated by immunoSEQ multiplex PCR, the TCRdb table keeps only in-frame clones and is missing some. The table records about 69,000 clones, approximately 90% of them present only once. Sequencing input: peripheral blood. Receptors originate from a woman aged 60-75 years with active COVID-19.

This sequence joins TRBV30 and TRBJ2-5; 8 bases map to TRBD1. With V trimmed by 4 bases and J by 5 bases, 15 bases remained unmatched. CDR3 length: 16 residues. Germline V lookup: CDR1 GTSNPN, CDR2 SVGIG (reference sequence). The CDR3 spells CAWTWAGRGRGETQYF. In DNA, the CDR3 is TGTGCCTGGACCTGGGCGGGCAGGGGGCGCGGGGAGACCCAGTACTTC.

The rearrangement uses TRBV5-4 and TRBJ1-1, with D possibly TRBD1 on 6 matching bases. The V end was cut by 6 bases, the J end by 0 bases, with 6 bases between. CDR3 size: 12 residues. Germline CDR1 and CDR2: SGHNT and YYREEE (reference sequence). The CDR3 protein is CASKGVNTEAFF. CDR3 sequence (DNA): TGTGCCAGCAAGGGGGTGAACACTGAAGCTTTCTTT.

Concerning this clone: Other DNA sequences in this sample translate to the same CDR3. The chain couples TRBV28 to TRBJ2-5, with TRBD2 as a possible D gene (6 bases). The CDR3 is made up of 18 amino acids. CDR1 and CDR2 from the germline V gene are MDHEN and SYDVKM. The V and J ends lost 4 bases and 5 bases respectively, with 26 bases between them. The CDR3 loop is CASSSYRGSGRAYETQYF. The CDR3 region has the DNA TGTGCCAGCAGTTCCTACCGGGGTAGCGGTAGGGCCTATGAGACCCAGTACTTC.

This chain uses TRBV7-2 with TRBJ1-2; tentatively, D is TRBD1 (6 bases). Per the germline V gene, CDR1 is SGHTA and CDR2 is FQGNSA. The CDR3 runs to 14 residues. Trimming took 2 bases from V and 5 from J, leaving 12 bases between them. This chain's CDR3 is CASSLSGQRYGYTF. CDR3 nucleotides: TGTGCCAGCAGCTTAAGTGGACAGAGATATGGCTACACCTTC.

The table lists this clone with a count of one. The genes are TRBV25-1 and TRBJ1-2; 9 bases align to TRBD1. V lost 4 bases and J lost 7; bases outside the gene matches: 10. The CDR3 loop spans 15 amino acids. Looked up from germline, CDR1 is MGHDK and CDR2 is SYGVNS. DNA of the CDR3: TGTGCCAGCAGTGTATCCGGGACAGGGTCGTCTGGCTACACCTTC. Translating gives CASSVSGTGSSGYTF.

This rearrangement joins TRBV12-3 or TRBV12-4 to TRBJ2-7; possibly TRBD1 for D (5 bases). V lost 0 bases, J lost 2 bases, and 5 bases lay in between. The CDR3 is 13 amino acids. The CDR3 region is CASSLAGPYEQYF. The DNA of the CDR3 is TGTGCCAGCAGTTTAGCGGGGCCCTACGAGCAGTACTTC.

The J gene is TRBJ2-3, the V gene TRBV24-1; a weak D match, TRBD1 (5 bases). The V gene's germline CDR1 is KGHDR and CDR2 SFDVKD. The CDR3 loop spans 16 amino acids. V was shortened by 4 bases and J by 3 bases, with 16 bases between the two germline ends. The CDR3 DNA reads TGTGCCACCAGTGACGGCGCAAGGACACCGACAGATACGCAGTATTTT. It yields the protein CATSDGARTPTDTQYF.

V usage is TRBV2 and J usage is TRBJ1-2, with D possibly being TRBD1 (6 bases). This CDR3 region has 10 residues. The germline gives CDR1 SNHLY, CDR2 FYNNEI. Trimming pared 10 bases from V and 7 bases from J, leaving 10 bases between. This chain's CDR3 is CATRTVGYTF. CDR3 nucleotide sequence: TGTGCCACGCGGACAGTTGGCTACACCTTC.

CDR3 nucleotides: TGCGCCAGCAGCTTCGCGGGACTTAACACCGGGGAGCTGTTTTTT. Translated, it gives CASSFAGLNTGELFF. The chain joins TRBV5-1 to TRBJ2-2; the D gene is possibly TRBD2 (6 bases). The V end was cut by 2 bases, the J end by 2 bases, with 10 bases between. This CDR3 is 15 amino acids long. Germline-derived CDR1 and CDR2 are SGHRS and YFSETQ.

The chain recombines TRBV9 with TRBJ2-5; TRBD1 matches at 7 bases. Germline loops: CDR1 SGDLS, CDR2 YYNGEE. The CDR3 spans 14 residues. The trim removed 1 base at V and 4 bases at J, leaving 4 bases unmatched. As DNA, the CDR3 is TGTGCCAGCAGCGTAACGGGACAGTCAGAGACCCAGTACTTC. Protein: CASSVTGQSETQYF.

The chain has TRBV4-1 and TRBJ2-3; no firm D call. The CDR3 is 14 amino acids. Germline CDR1 reads MGHRA; CDR2 reads YSYEKL. Trimming cost V 3 bases and J 2 bases, with 9 bases left between them. This CDR3 reads CASSHARPTDTQYF. CDR3 DNA: TGCGCCAGCAGCCACGCGCGCCCCACAGATACGCAGTATTTT.

The chain employs TRBV5-1 and TRBJ2-7, with a possible D match to TRBD1 (6 bases). Germline loops: CDR1 SGHRS, CDR2 YFSETQ. CDR3 length: 14 residues. With 2 bases removed from V and 6 bases from J, the gap between germline ends came to 15 bases. This CDR3 reads CASSFTQGPGEQYF. CDR3 in DNA: TGCGCCAGCAGCTTCACCCAGGGGCCGGGCGAGCAGTACTTC.

The rearrangement uses TRBV5-6 and TRBJ2-7, with 7 bases lining up with TRBD1. J gave up 3 bases and V 3 bases, and 6 bases lay outside the gene matches. CDR1 is SGHDT, CDR2 YYEEEE, per germline. The CDR3 extends over 14 amino acids. The CDR3 spells CASSYSGQFYEQYF. DNA for the CDR3: TGTGCCAGCAGCTACTCGGGACAGTTCTACGAGCAGTACTTC.

The chain is built from TRBV27 and TRBJ2-7; D gene uncertain. Germline loops: CDR1 MNHEY, CDR2 SMNVEV (reference sequence). The CDR3 consists of 12 residues. V lost 5 bases, J lost 7 bases, and 12 bases lay in between. The CDR3 spells CASSSPPREQYF. The CDR3 nucleotides read TGTGCCAGCAGTAGTCCCCCCAGGGAGCAGTACTTC.

The chain has TRBV19 and TRBJ1-1; maybe TRBD1 (5 bases). V lost 4 bases, J lost 1 base, and 7 bases lay in between. The germline CDR1 and CDR2 sequences are LNHDA and SQIVND (reference sequence). The CDR3 spans 13 residues. The CDR3 DNA is TGTGCCAGTAGTAAGACAGAGAACACTGAAGCTTTCTTT. It yields the protein CASSKTENTEAFF.

The chain carries TRBV30 and TRBJ2-1, with a possible D match to TRBD1 (5 bases). There are 13 residues in the CDR3. The ends were cut back, 5 bases at V and 4 bases at J, with 12 bases in the middle. CDR1 is GTSNPN and CDR2 is SVGIG in the germline V gene (reference sequence). CDR3 DNA sequence: TGTGCCTGGGCTACGCGACAGTACAATGAGCAGTTCTTC. Translation: CAWATRQYNEQFF.

This clone was recorded only once. The J gene is TRBJ2-5, the V gene TRBV2, with 7 bases that match TRBD1. CDR3 length equals 12 residues. Germline CDR1 reads SNHLY; CDR2 reads FYNNEI. Germline trimming cut 6 bases from V and 2 bases from J; bases unmatched to any gene: 0. The CDR3 protein is CASSRGQETQYF. The DNA for the CDR3 is TGTGCCAGCAGCAGGGGGCAAGAGACCCAGTACTTC.

V usage is TRBV7-8 and J usage is TRBJ2-7, with D possibly being TRBD1 (6 bases). The CDR3 contains 19 residues. The germline V gene encodes CDR1 SGHVS and CDR2 FQNEAQ. Trimming pared 8 bases from V and 0 bases from J, leaving 29 bases between. CDR3 sequence: CASSALQGSLRAPSYEQYF. The CDR3, as DNA: TGTGCCAGCTCGGCACTTCAGGGGAGCCTAAGGGCCCCCTCCTACGAGCAGTACTTC.

The rearrangement joins TRBV15 to TRBJ2-1; 8 nucleotides match TRBD2. The V gene's germline CDR1 is LNHNV and CDR2 YYDKDF (reference sequence). Trimming took 4 bases from V and 0 from J; bases not matched to a gene: 5. The CDR3 spans 16 residues. CDR3 sequence reads: CATSIRRGDSYNEQFF. As DNA, the CDR3 is TGTGCCACCAGCATCAGGCGGGGGGACTCCTACAATGAGCAGTTCTTC.

The chain joins TRBV30 to TRBJ1-2, with D hard to call. Trimming took 3 bases from V and 4 from J, leaving 9 bases between them. The CDR3 contains 12 residues. The germline CDR1 and CDR2 sequences are GTSNPN and SVGIG (reference sequence). CDR3 bases: TGTGCCTGGAGGGGCAGGTCCTATGGCTACACCTTC. Translating gives CAWRGRSYGYTF.

The chain recombines TRBV5-1 with TRBJ1-5; 8 bases agree with TRBD1. CDR3 size: 14 residues. Losses at the gene ends were 1 base for V and 7 bases for J; bases not matched to a gene: 4. Looked up from germline, CDR1 is SGHRS and CDR2 is YFSETQ. CDR3 region: CASSLSGGDQPQHF. The CDR3 DNA follows: TGCGCCAGCAGCTTGTCAGGGGGCGACCAGCCCCAGCATTTT.

The chain recombines TRBV5-1 with TRBJ1-1, with D possibly being TRBD1 (5 bases). With 7 bases removed from V and 4 bases from J, the gap between germline ends came to 23 bases. CDR1 and CDR2 from the germline V gene are SGHRS and YFSETQ. This CDR3 region has 16 residues. The CDR3 region has the DNA TGCGCCAGCTCGGGGGTTGGGGGGATTGGTGGCACTGAAGCTTTCTTT. Protein: CASSGVGGIGGTEAFF. Variable domain in full (rest from reference TRBV5-1 and TRBJ1-1): KAGVTQTPRYLIKTRGQQVTLSCSPISGHRSVSWYQQTPGQGLQFLFEYFSETQRNKGNFPGRFSGRQFSNSRSEMNVSTLELGDSALYLCASSGVGGIGGTEAFFGQGTRLTVV.

The table lists this clone with a few counts. The rearrangement joins TRBV6-5 to TRBJ1-1; tentative D call: TRBD1 (6 bases). Trimming took 6 bases from V and 5 from J, leaving 13 bases between them. CDR1 and CDR2 from the germline V gene are MNHEY and SVGAGI. CDR3 size: 13 residues. The CDR3 DNA reads as TGTGCCAGCAGACTACAGGGACGGACTGAAGCTTTCTTT. Its protein product is CASRLQGRTEAFF.

The chain is built from TRBV5-1 and TRBJ2-6, with D unclear. CDR1 SGHRS and CDR2 YFSETQ come from the germline V gene. V was trimmed by 5 bases and J by 0 bases, leaving 6 bases between them. This CDR3 contains 14 residues. The CDR3 loop is CASSSSSGANVLTF. DNA for the CDR3: TGCGCCAGCAGTTCGAGCTCTGGGGCCAACGTCCTGACTTTC.